This T cell receptor beta chain was identified in a study of blood T cells in healthy people across ages. Study observations and caveats: TCR beta diversity tracked closely with naive T cell percentage.

To note about this clonotype: The antigen is not known.

The authors ran a second PCR of 7 to 11 cycles using a sample-barcoded 5' primer and a J-beta primer mix. TCRdb recomputed calls from the 5' RACE reads with MiXCR, one row per CDR3 protein. The sample lists over 1,500,000 distinct CDR3 sequences; about 39% were seen once. What was sequenced was blood. The sequence was collected from a human donor in good health.

The CDR3 DNA sequence: TGTGCCAGCAGTTACCAGTTTTCAGGTAGCTCCTACGAGCAGTACTTC. This gives the protein CASSYQFSGSSYEQYF. V usage is TRBV6-5 and J usage is TRBJ2-7; no clear D gene. Germline CDR1 and CDR2: MNHEY and SVGAGI. The CDR3 consists of 16 residues. The germline V and J ends were trimmed by 2 bases and 0 bases, with 14 bases remaining between them.